The present entry profiles one TCR beta chain with its context. V was trimmed by 5 bases and J by 2 bases, leaving 9 bases between them. This CDR3 comprises 13 residues. Germline V gene data show CDR1 as LNHDA and CDR2 as SQIVND (reference sequence). The data stem from a study of glioma-infiltrating T cells. Using RNA template, CDR3s of TCR alpha and beta were amplified with iRepertoire arm-PCR. In TCRdb, the multiplex PCR reads were re-called with MiXCR into one record per CDR3 protein. Among around 170,000 distinct CDR3 sequences listed, about 47% were seen once. Sequenced material: glioma tissue, nonneoplastic brain tissue, or PBMCs (not recorded which). The chain couples TRBV19 to TRBJ1-2; no clear D. The sequence was collected from a human donor with low-grade glioma or glioblastoma, undergoing nonglioma brain surgery, or in good health (not recorded which). CDR3 bases: TGTGCCAGTAGTCCAGAGGGAAACTATGGCTACACCTTC. This codes for CASSPEGNYGYTF.